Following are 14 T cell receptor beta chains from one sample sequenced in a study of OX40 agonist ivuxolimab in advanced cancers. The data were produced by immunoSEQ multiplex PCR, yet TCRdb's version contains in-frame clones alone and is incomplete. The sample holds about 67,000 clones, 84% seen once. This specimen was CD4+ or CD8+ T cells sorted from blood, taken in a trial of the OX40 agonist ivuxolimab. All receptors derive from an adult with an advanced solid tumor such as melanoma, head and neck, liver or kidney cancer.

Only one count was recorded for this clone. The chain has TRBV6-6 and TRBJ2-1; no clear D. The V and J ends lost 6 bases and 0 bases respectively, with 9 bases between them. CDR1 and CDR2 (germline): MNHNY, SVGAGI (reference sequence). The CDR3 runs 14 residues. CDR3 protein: CASSPGSSYNEQFF. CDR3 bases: TGTGCCAGCAGCCCGGGTAGCTCCTACAATGAGCAGTTCTTC.

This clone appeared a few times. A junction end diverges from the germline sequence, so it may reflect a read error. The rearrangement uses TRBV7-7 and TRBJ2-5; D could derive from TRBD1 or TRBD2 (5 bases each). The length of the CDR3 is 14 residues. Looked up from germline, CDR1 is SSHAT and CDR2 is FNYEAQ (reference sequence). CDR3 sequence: CASSLRVGAETQYF. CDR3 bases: TGTGCTAGCAGCTTAAGAGTCGGGGCAGAGACCCAGTACTTC.

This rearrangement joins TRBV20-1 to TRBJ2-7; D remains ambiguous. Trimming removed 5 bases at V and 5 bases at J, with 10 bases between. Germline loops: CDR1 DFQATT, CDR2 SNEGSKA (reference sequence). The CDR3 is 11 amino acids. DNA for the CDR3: TGCAGTGCTTCCCGTTCGGACGAGCAGTACTTC. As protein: CSASRSDEQYF.

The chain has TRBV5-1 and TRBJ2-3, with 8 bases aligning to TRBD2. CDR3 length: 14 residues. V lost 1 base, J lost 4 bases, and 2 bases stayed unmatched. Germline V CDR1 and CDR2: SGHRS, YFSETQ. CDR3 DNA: TGCGCCAGCAGCTTGCGAGCGGGGGCAGATACGCAGTATTTT. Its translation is CASSLRAGADTQYF.

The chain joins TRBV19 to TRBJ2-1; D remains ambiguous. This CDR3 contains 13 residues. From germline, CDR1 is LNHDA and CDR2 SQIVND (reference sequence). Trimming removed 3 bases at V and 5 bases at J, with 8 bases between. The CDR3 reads CASSIGNNNEQFF. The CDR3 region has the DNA TGTGCCAGTAGTATTGGGAATAACAATGAGCAGTTCTTC.

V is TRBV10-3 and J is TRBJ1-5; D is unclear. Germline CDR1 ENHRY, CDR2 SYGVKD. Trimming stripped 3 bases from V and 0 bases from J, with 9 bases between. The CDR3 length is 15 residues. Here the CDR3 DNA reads TGTGCCATCAGTGAAGAAGGGAATAGCAATCAGCCCCAGCATTTT. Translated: CAISEEGNSNQPQHF.

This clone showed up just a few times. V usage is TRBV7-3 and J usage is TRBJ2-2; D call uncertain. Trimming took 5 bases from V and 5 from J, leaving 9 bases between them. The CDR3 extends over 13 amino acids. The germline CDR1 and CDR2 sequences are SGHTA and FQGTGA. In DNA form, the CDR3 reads TGTGCCAGCAGCCTAGACTGGACCGGGGAGCTGTTTTTT. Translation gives CASSLDWTGELFF. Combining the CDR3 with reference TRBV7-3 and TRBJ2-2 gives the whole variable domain GAGVSQTPSNKVTEKGKYVELRCDPISGHTALYWYRQSLGQGPEFLIYFQGTGAADDSGLPNDRFFAVRPEGSVSTLKIQRTERGDSAVYLCASSLDWTGELFFGEGSRLTVL.

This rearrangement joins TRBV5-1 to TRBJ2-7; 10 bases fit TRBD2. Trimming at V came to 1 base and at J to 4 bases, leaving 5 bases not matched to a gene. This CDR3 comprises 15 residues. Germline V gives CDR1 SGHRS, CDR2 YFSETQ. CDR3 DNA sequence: TGCGCCAGCAGCTTGACTAGCGGGGCCGCATACGAGCAGTACTTC. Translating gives CASSLTSGAAYEQYF. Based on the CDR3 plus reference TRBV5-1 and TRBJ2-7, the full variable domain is KAGVTQTPRYLIKTRGQQVTLSCSPISGHRSVSWYQQTPGQGLQFLFEYFSETQRNKGNFPGRFSGRQFSNSRSEMNVSTLELGDSALYLCASSLTSGAAYEQYFGPGTRLTVT.

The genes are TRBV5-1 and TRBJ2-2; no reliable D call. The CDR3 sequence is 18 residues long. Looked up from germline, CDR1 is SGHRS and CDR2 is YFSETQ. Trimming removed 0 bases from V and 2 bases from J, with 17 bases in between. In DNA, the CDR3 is TGCGCCAGCAGCTTGGCCGTCACGGACCCTAAAAACACCGGGGAGCTGTTTTTT. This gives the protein CASSLAVTDPKNTGELFF.

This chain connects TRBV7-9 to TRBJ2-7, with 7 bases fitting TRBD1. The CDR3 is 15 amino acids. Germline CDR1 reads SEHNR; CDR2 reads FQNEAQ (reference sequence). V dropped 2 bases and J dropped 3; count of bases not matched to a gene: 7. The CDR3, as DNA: TGTGCCAGCAGCTTACAGGGGGTATCGCTCTACGAGCAGTACTTC. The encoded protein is CASSLQGVSLYEQYF.

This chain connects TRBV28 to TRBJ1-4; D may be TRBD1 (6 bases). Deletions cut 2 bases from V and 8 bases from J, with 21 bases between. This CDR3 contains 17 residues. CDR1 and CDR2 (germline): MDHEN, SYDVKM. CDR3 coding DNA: TGTGCCAGCAGTTTAGGGGGGTATGGGGGCATAGGAGAAAAACTGTTTTTT. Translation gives CASSLGGYGGIGEKLFF. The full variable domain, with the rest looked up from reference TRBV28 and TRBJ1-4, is DVKVTQSSRYLVKRTGEKVFLECVQDMDHENMFWYRQDPGLGLRLIYFSYDVKMKEKGDIPEGYSVSREKKERFSLILESASTNQTSMYLCASSLGGYGGIGEKLFFGSGTQLSVL.

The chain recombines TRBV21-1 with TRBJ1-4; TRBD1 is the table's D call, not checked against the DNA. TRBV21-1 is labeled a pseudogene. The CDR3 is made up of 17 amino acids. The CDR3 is CASSKPRRRQGREKLFF. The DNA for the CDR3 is TGTGCCAGCAGCAAACCGCGAAGAAGACAGGGACGTGAAAAACTGTTTTTT.

CDR3 sequence: CASSGGELFAEAFF. The CDR3 region has the DNA TGTGCCAGCAGTGGGGGCGAACTCTTCGCTGAAGCTTTCTTT. The chain links TRBV2 to TRBJ1-1; TRBD1 is a possible D gene (5 bases). V lost 4 bases and J lost 6, with 15 bases in between. This CDR3 is built from 14 residues. Germline V CDR1 and CDR2: SNHLY, FYNNEI.

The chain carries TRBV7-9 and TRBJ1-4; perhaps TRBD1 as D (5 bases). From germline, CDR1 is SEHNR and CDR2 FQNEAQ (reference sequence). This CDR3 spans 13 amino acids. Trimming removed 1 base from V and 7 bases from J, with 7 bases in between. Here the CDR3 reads CASSLVGTEKLFF. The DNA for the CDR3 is TGTGCCAGCAGCTTAGTGGGGACTGAAAAACTGTTTTTT.